Each of the 12 T cell receptor beta chains below was sequenced from the same sample in a study of blood T cell repertoires in COVID-19 (dated by TCRdb to 2018 to 2020). Libraries were constructed by the immunoSEQ multiplex PCR assay. TCRdb took this table from immuneACCESS and kept in-frame rearrangements with V and J called. Such tables lack part of the clones; where checked against another copy, unresolved V genes explain under half of the gap, and the rest is unexplained. The sample table contains some 70,000 clones; only one count was recorded for 83% of them. The ten most abundant clones make up roughly 41% of the sample. Specimen: peripheral blood. The receptor set was obtained from an elderly man with acute or convalescent COVID-19.

The chain has TRBV7-2 and TRBJ1-5; the D is unclear. V lost 4 bases and J lost 3, with 13 bases in between. Germline assignment: CDR1 SGHTA and CDR2 FQGNSA. The CDR3 extends over 15 amino acids. The CDR3 nucleotides read TGTGCCAGCAGCTCGGGTCCGCCTCCCAATCAGCCCCAGCATTTT. It specifies CASSSGPPPNQPQHF.

The rearrangement joins TRBV24-1 to TRBJ2-3; 7 bases are a match to TRBD2. CDR1 and CDR2 (germline): KGHDR, SFDVKD. Unmatched junction bases numbered 10, after V lost 2 bases and J lost 6 bases. This CDR3 has 16 amino acids. The DNA of the CDR3 is TGTGCCACCAGTGATTCGAGCGGGACCCCGCGGGATACGCAGTATTTT. This encodes CATSDSSGTPRDTQYF.

The chain uses TRBV7-2 and TRBJ1-5; a weak D match, TRBD1 (5 bases). The ends were cut back, 1 base at V and 3 bases at J, with 10 bases in the middle. Germline loops: CDR1 SGHTA, CDR2 FQGNSA. The CDR3 contains 15 residues. CDR3 sequence: CASSLGGGTNQPQHF. CDR3 coding DNA: TGTGCCAGCAGCTTAGGGGGGGGGACCAATCAGCCCCAGCATTTT.

V usage is TRBV10-3 and J usage is TRBJ2-6; D possibly corresponds to TRBD2 (5 bases). The CDR3 consists of 16 residues. Germline assignment: CDR1 ENHRY and CDR2 SYGVKD. V dropped 10 bases and J dropped 4 bases, with 20 bases sitting between them. The chain's CDR3 is CATGDRESGGANVLTF. In nucleotides, the CDR3 is TGTGCCACAGGAGATAGGGAGTCGGGAGGGGCCAACGTCCTGACTTTC.

The rearrangement uses TRBV29-1 and TRBJ2-3; D is ambiguous. The ends were cut back, 4 bases at V and 2 bases at J, with 13 bases in the middle. This CDR3 has 14 amino acids. Germline V CDR1 and CDR2: SQVTM, ANQGSEA. CDR3 sequence: CSVGGSSSTDTQYF. The DNA of the CDR3 is TGCAGCGTTGGTGGCTCCTCCTCCACAGATACGCAGTATTTT.

For the CDR3, the DNA is TGTGCCAGCTCGACGGGGGTGCGTCATTCACCCCTCCACTTT. Translating it yields CASSTGVRHSPLHF. V usage is TRBV7-9 and J usage is TRBJ1-6; TRBD1 might be the D (5 bases). Trimming shortened V by 8 bases and J by 8 bases, and 16 bases separated the two germline ends. CDR3 size: 14 residues. Germline lookup yields CDR1 SEHNR and CDR2 FQNEAQ (reference sequence).

This clone appeared a few times. This chain links TRBV18 with TRBJ1-2, with 7 nucleotides matching TRBD1. Germline CDR1 is KGHSH and CDR2 is LQKENI. The CDR3 covers 15 residues. Trimming removed 6 bases from V and 0 bases from J; junction bases left unmatched: 7. CDR3 sequence reads: CASSQDRAPNYGYTF. DNA of the CDR3: TGTGCCAGCTCGCAAGACAGGGCCCCTAACTATGGCTACACCTTC.

V gene TRBV3-1 (or the pseudogene TRBV3-2) combines with J gene TRBJ2-1; 9 bases match TRBD1. From germline, CDR1 is LGHDT and CDR2 YNNKEL (reference sequence). The CDR3 sequence is 14 residues long. The ends lost 4 bases at V and 4 bases at J; junction bases unmatched: 2. The CDR3 sequence: CASSRQGGYNEQFF. The CDR3 coding sequence is TGTGCCAGCAGCCGACAGGGGGGATACAATGAGCAGTTCTTC.

The chain employs TRBV4-3 and TRBJ2-3; TRBD2 agrees at 13 bases. V was pared by 2 bases and J by 1 base, with 15 bases of the junction left unmatched. Germline V lookup: CDR1 LGHNA, CDR2 YSLEER. There are 21 residues in the CDR3. In DNA, the CDR3 is TGCGCCAGCAGCCAATACCCCGTGGGACTAGCGGGACAGATTGGCACAGATACGCAGTATTTT. Amino acids: CASSQYPVGLAGQIGTDTQYF.

This chain uses TRBV6-5 with TRBJ1-6, with D possibly being TRBD1 (5 bases). The CDR3 runs to 15 residues. Germline CDR1 and CDR2: MNHEY and SVGAGI. V was clipped by 0 bases and J by 10 bases, with 13 bases between them. The CDR3 DNA is TGTGCCAGCAGTTACTCAGGGCAGGGAAGCTCACCCCTCCACTTT. Amino acid sequence: CASSYSGQGSSPLHF.

The chain has TRBV12-3 or TRBV12-4 and TRBJ2-2, with 8 bases aligning to TRBD1. This CDR3 is 13 amino acids long. V lost 5 bases to trimming and J lost 6 bases; unmatched junction nucleotides: 2. CDR3 amino acids: CASSTTGAGELFF. The CDR3 nucleotides are TGTGCCAGCAGTACGACAGGGGCCGGGGAGCTGTTTTTT.

This clone was seen a few times. The rearrangement uses TRBV15 and TRBJ2-1; D uncertain. CDR3 length equals 12 residues. V was trimmed by 1 base and J by 9 bases, leaving 7 bases between them. From germline, CDR1 is LNHNV and CDR2 YYDKDF (reference sequence). CDR3 DNA sequence: TGTGCCACCAGCAGAGGCGGTAGTGAGCAGTTCTTC. Amino acids: CATSRGGSEQFF.